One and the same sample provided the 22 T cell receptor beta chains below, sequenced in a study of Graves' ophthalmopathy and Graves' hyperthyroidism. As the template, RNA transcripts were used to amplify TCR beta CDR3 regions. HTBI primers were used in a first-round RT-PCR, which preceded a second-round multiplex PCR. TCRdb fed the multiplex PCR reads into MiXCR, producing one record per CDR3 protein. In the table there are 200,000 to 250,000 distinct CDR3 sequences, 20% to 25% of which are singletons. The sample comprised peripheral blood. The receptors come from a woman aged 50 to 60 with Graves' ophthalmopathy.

CDR3 sequence (DNA): TGTGCCAGCAGCTTGGAGCTACAGGCTAATGGCTACACCTTC. Its protein is CASSLELQANGYTF. V usage is TRBV5-4 and J usage is TRBJ1-2, with a tentative D call TRBD1 (5 bases). Germline V gene lookup returns CDR1 SGHNT and CDR2 YYREEE (reference sequence). CDR3 size: 14 residues. The V gene lost 0 bases and the J gene lost 6 bases, with 12 bases spanning the gap.

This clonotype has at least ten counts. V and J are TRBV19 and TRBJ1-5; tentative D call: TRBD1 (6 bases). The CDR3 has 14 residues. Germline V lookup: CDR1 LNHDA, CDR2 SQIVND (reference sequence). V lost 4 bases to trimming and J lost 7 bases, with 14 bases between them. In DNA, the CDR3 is TGTGCCAGTAGTAAGGGACAATGGGGGCAGCCCCAGCATTTT. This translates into CASSKGQWGQPQHF. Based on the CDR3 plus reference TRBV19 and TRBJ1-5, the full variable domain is DGGITQSPKYLFRKEGQNVTLSCEQNLNHDAMYWYRQDPGQGLRLIYYSQIVNDFQKGDIAEGYSVSREKKESFPLTVTSAQKNPTAFYLCASSKGQWGQPQHFGDGTRLSIL.

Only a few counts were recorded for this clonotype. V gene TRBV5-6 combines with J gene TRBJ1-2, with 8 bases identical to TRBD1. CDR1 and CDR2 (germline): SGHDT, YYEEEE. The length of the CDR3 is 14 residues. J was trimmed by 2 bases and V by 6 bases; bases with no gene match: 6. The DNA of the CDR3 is TGTGCCAGCATCCCGACAGGGGTAAACTATGGCTACACCTTC. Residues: CASIPTGVNYGYTF.

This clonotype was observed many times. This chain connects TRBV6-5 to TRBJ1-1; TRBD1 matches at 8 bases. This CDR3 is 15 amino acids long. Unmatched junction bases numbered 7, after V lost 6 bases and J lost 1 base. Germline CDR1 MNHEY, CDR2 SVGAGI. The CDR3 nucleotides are TGTGCCAGCAGACGCGGACAGGGAGGGAACACTGAAGCTTTCTTT. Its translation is CASRRGQGGNTEAFF.

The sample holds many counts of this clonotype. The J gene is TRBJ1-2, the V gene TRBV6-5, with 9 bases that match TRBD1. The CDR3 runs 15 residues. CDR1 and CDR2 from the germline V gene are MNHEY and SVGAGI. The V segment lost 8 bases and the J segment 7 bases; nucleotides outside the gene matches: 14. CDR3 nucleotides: TGTGCCAGCGGGTCCCAGGGACAGGGTACGGTTGGCTACACCTTC. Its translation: CASGSQGQGTVGYTF.

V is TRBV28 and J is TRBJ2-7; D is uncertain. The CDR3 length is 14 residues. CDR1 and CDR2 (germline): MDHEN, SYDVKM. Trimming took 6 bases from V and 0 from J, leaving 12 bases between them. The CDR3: CASRQAFDSYEQYF. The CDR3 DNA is TGTGCCAGCAGACAAGCTTTCGACTCCTACGAGCAGTACTTC.

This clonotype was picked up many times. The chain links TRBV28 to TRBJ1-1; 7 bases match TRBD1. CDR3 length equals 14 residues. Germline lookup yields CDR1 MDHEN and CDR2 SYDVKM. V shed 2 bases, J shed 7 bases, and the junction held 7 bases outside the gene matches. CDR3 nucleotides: TGTGCCAGCAGTTTACTCCCAGACAGGGTTGAAGCTTTCTTT. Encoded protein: CASSLLPDRVEAFF.

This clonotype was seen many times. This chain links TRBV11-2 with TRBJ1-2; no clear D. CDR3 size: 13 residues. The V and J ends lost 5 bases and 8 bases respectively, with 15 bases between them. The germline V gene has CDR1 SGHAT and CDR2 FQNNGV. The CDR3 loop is CASSLGLVGGYTF. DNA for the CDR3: TGTGCCAGCAGCCTTGGCCTGGTGGGGGGCTACACCTTC. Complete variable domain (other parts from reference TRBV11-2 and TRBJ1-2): EAGVAQSPRYKIIEKRQSVAFWCNPISGHATLYWYQQILGQGPKLLIQFQNNGVVDDSQLPKDRFSAERLKGVDSTLKIQPAKLEDSAVYLCASSLGLVGGYTFGSGTRLTVV.

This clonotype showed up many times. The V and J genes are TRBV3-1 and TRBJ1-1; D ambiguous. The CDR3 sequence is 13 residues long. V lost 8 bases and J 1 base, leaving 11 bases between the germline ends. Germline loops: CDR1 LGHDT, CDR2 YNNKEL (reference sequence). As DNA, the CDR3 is TGTGCCAGCCTCCGGCGGGGGAACACTGAAGCTTTCTTT. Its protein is CASLRRGNTEAFF.

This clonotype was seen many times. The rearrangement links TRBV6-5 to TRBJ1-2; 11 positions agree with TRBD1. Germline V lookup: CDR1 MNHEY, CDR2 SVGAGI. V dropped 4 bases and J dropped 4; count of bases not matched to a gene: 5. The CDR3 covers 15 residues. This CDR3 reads CASSLRDRGSYGYTF. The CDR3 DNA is TGTGCCAGCAGTTTACGGGACAGGGGGAGCTATGGCTACACCTTC.

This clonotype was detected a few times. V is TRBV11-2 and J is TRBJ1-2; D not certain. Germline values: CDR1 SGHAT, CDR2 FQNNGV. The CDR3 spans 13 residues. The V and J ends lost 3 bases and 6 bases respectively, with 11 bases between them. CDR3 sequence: CASSFVPTDGYTF. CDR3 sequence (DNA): TGTGCCAGCAGCTTCGTTCCTACTGATGGCTACACCTTC.

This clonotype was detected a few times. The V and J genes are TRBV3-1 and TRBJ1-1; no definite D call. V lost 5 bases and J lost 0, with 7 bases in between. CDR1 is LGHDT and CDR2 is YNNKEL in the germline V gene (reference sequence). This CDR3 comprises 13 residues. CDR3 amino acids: CASSSVVNTEAFF. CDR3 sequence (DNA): TGTGCCAGCAGCTCGGTGGTGAACACTGAAGCTTTCTTT.

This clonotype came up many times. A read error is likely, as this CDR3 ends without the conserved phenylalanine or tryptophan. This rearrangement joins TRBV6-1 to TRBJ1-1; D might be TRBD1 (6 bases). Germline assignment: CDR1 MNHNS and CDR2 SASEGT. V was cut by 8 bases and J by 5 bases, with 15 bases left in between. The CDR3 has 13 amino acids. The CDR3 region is CASLRGVGTEAFL. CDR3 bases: TGTGCCAGCCTCAGGGGTGTTGGGACTGAAGCTTTCCTT.

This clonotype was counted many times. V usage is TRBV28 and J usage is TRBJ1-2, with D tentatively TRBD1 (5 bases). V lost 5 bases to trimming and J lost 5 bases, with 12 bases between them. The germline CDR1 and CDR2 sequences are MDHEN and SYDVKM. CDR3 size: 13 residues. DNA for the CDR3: TGTGCCAGCAGTCAGGGTTGGGGGTATGGCTACACCTTC. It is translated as CASSQGWGYGYTF.

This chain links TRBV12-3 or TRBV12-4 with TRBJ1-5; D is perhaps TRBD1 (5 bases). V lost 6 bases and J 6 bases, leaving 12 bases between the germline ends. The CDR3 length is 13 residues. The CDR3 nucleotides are TGTGCCAGCAGCCAAGGGGACGGTCAGCCCCAGCATTTT. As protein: CASSQGDGQPQHF.

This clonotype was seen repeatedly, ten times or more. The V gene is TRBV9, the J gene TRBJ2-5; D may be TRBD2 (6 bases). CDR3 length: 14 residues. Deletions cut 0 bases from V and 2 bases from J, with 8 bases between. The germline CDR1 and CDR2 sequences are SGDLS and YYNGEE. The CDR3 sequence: CASSVGTTQETQYF. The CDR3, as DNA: TGTGCCAGCAGCGTAGGGACTACACAAGAGACCCAGTACTTC.

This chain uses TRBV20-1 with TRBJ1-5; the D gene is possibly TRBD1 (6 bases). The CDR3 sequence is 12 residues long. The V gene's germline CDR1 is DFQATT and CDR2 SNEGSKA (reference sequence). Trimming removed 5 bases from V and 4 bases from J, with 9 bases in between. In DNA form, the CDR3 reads TGCAGTGCTTCAGGGGTGAATCAGCCCCAGCATTTT. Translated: CSASGVNQPQHF.

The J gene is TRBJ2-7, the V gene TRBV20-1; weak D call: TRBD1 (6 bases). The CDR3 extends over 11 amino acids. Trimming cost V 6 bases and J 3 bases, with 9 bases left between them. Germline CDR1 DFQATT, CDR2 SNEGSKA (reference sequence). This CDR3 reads CSANRDYEQYF. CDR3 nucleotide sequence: TGCAGTGCCAACAGGGACTACGAGCAGTACTTC.

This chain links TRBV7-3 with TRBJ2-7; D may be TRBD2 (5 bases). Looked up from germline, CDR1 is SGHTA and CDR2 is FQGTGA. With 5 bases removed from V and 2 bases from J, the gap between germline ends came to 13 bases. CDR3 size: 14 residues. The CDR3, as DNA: TGTGCCAGCAGCCCCCTGCGGGTTCCCTACGAGCAGTACTTC. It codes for CASSPLRVPYEQYF.

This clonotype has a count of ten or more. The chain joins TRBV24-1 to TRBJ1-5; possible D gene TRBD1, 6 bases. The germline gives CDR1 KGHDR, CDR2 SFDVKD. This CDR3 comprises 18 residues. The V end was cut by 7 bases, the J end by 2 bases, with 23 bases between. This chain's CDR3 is CATSRGGPRPVCNQPQHF. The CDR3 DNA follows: TGTGCCACCAGCCGTGGGGGCCCTAGGCCTGTTTGCAATCAGCCCCAGCATTTT.

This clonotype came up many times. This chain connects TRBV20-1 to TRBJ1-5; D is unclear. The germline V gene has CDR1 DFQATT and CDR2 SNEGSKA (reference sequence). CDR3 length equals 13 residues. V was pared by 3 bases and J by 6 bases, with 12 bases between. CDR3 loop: CSASKSESQPQHF. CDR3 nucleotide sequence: TGCAGTGCTAGTAAGTCGGAATCTCAGCCCCAGCATTTT.

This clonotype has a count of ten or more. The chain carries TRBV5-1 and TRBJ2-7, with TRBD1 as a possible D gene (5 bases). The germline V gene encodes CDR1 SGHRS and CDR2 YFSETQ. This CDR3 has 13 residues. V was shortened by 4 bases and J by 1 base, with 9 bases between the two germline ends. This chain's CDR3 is CASSRRTSYEQYF. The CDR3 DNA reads TGCGCCAGCAGCAGACGGACATCCTACGAGCAGTACTTC.